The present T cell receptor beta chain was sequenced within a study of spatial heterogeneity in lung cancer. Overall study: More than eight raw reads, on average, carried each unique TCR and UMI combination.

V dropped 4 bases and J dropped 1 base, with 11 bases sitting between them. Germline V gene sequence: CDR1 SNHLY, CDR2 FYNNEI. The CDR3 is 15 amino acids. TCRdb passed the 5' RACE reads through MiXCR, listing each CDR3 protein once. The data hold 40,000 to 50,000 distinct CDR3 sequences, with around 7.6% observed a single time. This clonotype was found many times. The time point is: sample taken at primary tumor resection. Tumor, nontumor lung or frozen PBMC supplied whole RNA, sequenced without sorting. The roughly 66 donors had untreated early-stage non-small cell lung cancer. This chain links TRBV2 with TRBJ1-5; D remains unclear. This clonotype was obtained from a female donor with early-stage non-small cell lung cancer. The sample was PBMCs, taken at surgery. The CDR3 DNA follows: TGTGCCAGCAGTGGATATCAGTTAAGCAATCAGCCCCAGCATTTT. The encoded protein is CASSGYQLSNQPQHF.